The following is a T cell receptor (beta chain) sequence with its context. Its antigen is unidentified. The data originate from a study of identical twins. General study points: Cross-sectional statistics, not tracking of the same donors, supported the conclusions. Less excess twin sharing appeared in beta out-of-frame sequences.

Every sampled donor was Caucasian and healthy. The CDR3 contains 15 residues. V was pared by 5 bases and J by 7 bases, with 21 bases between. Germline V gene sequence: CDR1 SEHNR, CDR2 FQNEAQ (reference sequence). Template switching added a universal primer site; cDNA carried unique molecular identifiers. TCRdb used MiXCR to reprocess the 5' RACE reads, holding one entry per CDR3 protein. This table has around 510,000 distinct CDR3 sequences, approximately 14% appearing once. The sample was also linked to a second study, of yellow fever vaccine responses in identical twins.

This clonotype was sampled from a woman under 30 in good health. The sequencing input was CD4+ T cells sorted from blood. The V and J genes are TRBV7-9 and TRBJ2-7, with D maybe TRBD1 (6 bases). CDR3 nucleotides: TGTGCCAGCAGCCCCCCGACAGGAGACTTACGAGAGCAGTACTTC. Protein: CASSPPTGDLREQYF.